This T cell receptor beta chain was recovered during a study of T cell changes during pregnancy in multiple sclerosis. The table lists this clone with a count of one. Other DNA sequences in the sample encode the same CDR3. Assay used: immunoSEQ multiplex PCR; TCRdb lists only in-frame clones, some missing. The sample lists 45,000 to 75,000 clones; over 90% were seen once. The length of the CDR3 is 14 residues. The germline gives CDR1 SGHTA, CDR2 FQGTGA. V was pared by 3 bases and J by 3 bases, with 10 bases between. The chain recombines TRBV7-3 with TRBJ2-3; perhaps TRBD2 as D (7 bases). This clonotype originated in a female donor with multiple sclerosis, enrolled in a pregnancy study. The sample consisted of peripheral blood, taken in the first trimester of pregnancy. The CDR3: CASSFRGGTDTQYF. CDR3 nucleotide sequence: TGTGCCAGCAGCTTTAGGGGGGGGACAGATACGCAGTATTTT.